The clone carrying this T cell receptor beta chain turned up a few times. Its target is unknown. Distinct nucleotide sequences in the sample also encode this CDR3. The repertoire was sequenced with immunoSEQ multiplex PCR; TCRdb's copy has only in-frame clones and lacks some. The sample contains 12,000 or so clones, none of them singletons. A marrow graft followed busulfan-fludarabine conditioning, with cyclophosphamide on days +3 and +4. This record belongs to a study of T cells after posttransplantation cyclophosphamide. The study's findings and limits: Later post-transplant blood repertoires were often dominated by donor CD8+ memory clones. After PTCy, TRB diversity resembled that of CNI/methotrexate controls. Skin or GI-infiltrating T cells shared few TRB sequences with blood.

Germline CDR1 reads SNHLY; CDR2 reads FYNNEI. This CDR3 is 17 amino acids long. Trimming left V 7 bases short and J 1 base short, with 19 bases between. The sequence derives from a female patient between 35 and 55 years old who received an allogeneic stem cell transplant from a related donor, was CMV-positive, and had acute GVHD only. The graft donor may have given rise to some T cells. The sequencing used PBMCs, collected after allogeneic stem cell transplant with posttransplant cyclophosphamide. The rearrangement links TRBV2 to TRBJ2-2; possible D gene TRBD2, 5 bases. The CDR3 DNA follows: TGTGCCAGCAAGCTCTCGGGGTTTATAGAGAACACCGGGGAGCTGTTTTTT. This codes for CASKLSGFIENTGELFF.